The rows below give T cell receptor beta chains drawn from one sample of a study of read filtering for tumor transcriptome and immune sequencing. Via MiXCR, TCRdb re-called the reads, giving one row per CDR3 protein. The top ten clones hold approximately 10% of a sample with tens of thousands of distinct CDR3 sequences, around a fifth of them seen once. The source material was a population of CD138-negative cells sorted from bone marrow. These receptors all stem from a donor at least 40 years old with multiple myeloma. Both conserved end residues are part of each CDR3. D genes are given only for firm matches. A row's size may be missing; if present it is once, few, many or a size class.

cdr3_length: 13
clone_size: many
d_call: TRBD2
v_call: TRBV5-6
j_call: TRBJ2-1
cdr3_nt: TGTGCCAGCAGCCAAAGGGAGCGGGGGTGGCAGTTCTTC
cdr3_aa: CASSQRERGWQFF

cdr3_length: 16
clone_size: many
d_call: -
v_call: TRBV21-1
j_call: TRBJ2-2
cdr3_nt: TGTGCCAGCAGCCCCCCGCCGGGGCCATACACCGGGGAGCTGTTTTTT
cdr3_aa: CASSPPPGPYTGELFF

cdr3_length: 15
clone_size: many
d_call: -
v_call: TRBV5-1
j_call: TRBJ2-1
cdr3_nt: TGCGCCAGCAGCTTGACCCAGGGGTCCTACAATGAGCAGTTCTTC
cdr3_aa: CASSLTQGSYNEQFF

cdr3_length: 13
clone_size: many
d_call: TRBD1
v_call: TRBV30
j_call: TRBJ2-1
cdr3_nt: TGTGCCCAAGAGGGGACAGGGGTACCGCGGCAGTTCTTC
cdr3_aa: CAQEGTGVPRQFF

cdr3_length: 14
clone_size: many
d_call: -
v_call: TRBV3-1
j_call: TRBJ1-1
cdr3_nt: TGTGCCAGCAGCCCATCAGTGGGGAACACTGAAGCTTTCTTT
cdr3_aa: CASSPSVGNTEAFF

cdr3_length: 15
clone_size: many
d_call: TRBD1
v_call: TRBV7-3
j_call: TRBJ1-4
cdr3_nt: TGTGCCAGCAGCTTACATGGACAGGGGAGTGAAAAACTGTTTTTT
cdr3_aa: CASSLHGQGSEKLFF

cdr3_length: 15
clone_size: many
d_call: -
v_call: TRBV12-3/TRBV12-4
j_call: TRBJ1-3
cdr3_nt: TGTGCCAGCAGTTTAGCGGGGTACTCTGGAAACACCATATATTTT
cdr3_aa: CASSLAGYSGNTIYF

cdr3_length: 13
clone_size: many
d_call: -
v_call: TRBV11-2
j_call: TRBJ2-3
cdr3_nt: TGTGCCAGCAGCTTAAACAGGGTCGATACGCAGTATTTT
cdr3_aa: CASSLNRVDTQYF

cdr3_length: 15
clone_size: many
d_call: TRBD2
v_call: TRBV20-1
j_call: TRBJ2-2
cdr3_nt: TGCAGTGCTTCGGATCGTCTAGCGGGGCCCGGGGAGCTGTTTTTT
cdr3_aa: CSASDRLAGPGELFF

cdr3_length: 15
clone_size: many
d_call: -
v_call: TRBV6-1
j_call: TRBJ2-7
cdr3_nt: TGTGCCAGCAGTGAAGCGAAGGGCCAGGTCTACGAGCAGTACTTC
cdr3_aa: CASSEAKGQVYEQYF

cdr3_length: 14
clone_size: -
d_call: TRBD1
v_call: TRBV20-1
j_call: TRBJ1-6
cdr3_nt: TGCGGTGCTAAAGCCGGACAGGCCAATTCACCCCTCCACTTT
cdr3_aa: CGAKAGQANSPLHF

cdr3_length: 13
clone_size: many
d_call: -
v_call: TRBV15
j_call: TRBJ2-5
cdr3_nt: TGTGCCACCAGCAGAGAGGGGGGTTCCACCCAGTACTTC
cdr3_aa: CATSREGGSTQYF

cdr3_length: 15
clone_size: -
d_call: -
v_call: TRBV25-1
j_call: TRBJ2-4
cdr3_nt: TGTGCCAGCGGGGGGGACAGTTTAGCCAAAGACATTCAGTACTTC
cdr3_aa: CASGGDSLAKDIQYF

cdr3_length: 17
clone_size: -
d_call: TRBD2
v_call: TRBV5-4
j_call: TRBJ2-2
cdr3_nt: TGTGCCAGCAGCCGGGGACTAGCGGGCTCGAACACCGGGGAGCTGTTTTTT
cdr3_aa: CASSRGLAGSNTGELFF

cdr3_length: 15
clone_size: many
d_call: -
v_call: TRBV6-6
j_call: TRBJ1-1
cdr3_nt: TGTGCCAGCAGTTACGGGGGAATTAGAGACACTGAAGCTTTCTTT
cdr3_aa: CASSYGGIRDTEAFF

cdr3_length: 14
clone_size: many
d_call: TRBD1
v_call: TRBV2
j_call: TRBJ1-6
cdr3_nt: TGTGCCAGCAACGAGGGACAGTGGGGATCACCCCTCCACTTT
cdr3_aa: CASNEGQWGSPLHF

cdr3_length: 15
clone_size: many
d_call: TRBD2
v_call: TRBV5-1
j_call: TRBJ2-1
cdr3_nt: TGTGCCAGCAGCCAGACTAGCGGGAGCTACAATGAGCAGTTCTTC
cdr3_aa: CASSQTSGSYNEQFF

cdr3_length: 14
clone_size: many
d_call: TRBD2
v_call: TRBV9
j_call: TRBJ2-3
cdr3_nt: TGTGCCAGCAGCGCGCGGGGGGGCGGTGATACGCAGTATTTT
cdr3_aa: CASSARGGGDTQYF

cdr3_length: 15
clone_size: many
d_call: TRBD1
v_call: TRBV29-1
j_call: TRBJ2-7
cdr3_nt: TGCAGCGTTGAAGATCACAGGGGCATAACCTACGAGCAGTACTTC
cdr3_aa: CSVEDHRGITYEQYF

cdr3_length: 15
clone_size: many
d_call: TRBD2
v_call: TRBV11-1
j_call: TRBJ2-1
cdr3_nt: TGTGCCAGCAGCATATCAGCGGGAGCCTACAATGAGCAGTTCTTC
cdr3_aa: CASSISAGAYNEQFF

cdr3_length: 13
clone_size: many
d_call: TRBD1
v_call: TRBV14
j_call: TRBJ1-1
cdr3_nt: TGTGCCAGCAGCCTGACAGGGTTCACTGAAGCTTTCTTT
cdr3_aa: CASSLTGFTEAFF

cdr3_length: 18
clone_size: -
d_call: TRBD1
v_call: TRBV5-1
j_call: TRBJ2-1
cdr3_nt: TGCGCCAACAGCAGTCGACAGGGGCCCCCTCTACTATACAACGAGCAGTTCTTC
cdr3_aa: CANSSRQGPPLLYNEQFF

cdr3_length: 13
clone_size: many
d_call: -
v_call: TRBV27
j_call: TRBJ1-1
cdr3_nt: TGTGCCAGCAGTTCCCCGGGCCGGGCTGAAGCTTTCTTT
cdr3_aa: CASSSPGRAEAFF

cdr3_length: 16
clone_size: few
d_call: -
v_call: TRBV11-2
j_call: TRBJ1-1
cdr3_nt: TGTGCCAGCAGCTTAGTTCAGGGGATAGGCGGGGCTGAAGCTTTCTTT
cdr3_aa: CASSLVQGIGGAEAFF

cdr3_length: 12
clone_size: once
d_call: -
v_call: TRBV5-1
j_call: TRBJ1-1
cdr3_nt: TGCGCCAGCAGCTTCCAGAACACTGAAGCTTTCTTT
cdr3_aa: CASSFQNTEAFF

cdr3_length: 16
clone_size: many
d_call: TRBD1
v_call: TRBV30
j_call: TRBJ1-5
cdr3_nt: TGTGCCTGGAGTGCAGAGACAGGGCGCAGCAATCAGCCCCAGCATTTT
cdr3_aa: CAWSAETGRSNQPQHF

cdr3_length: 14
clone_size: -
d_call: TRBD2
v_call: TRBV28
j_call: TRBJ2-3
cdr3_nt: TGTGCCGAAATGGCTAGCGGTCGCACAGATACGCAGTATTTT
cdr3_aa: CAEMASGRTDTQYF

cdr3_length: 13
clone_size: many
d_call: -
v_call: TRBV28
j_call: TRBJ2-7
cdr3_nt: TGTGCCAGCAGAACCCGAAATTTCTACGAGCAGTACTTC
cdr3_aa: CASRTRNFYEQYF

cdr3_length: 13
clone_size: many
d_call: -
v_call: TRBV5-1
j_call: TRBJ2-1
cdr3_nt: TGCGCCAGCCATAGGCACTACCCAAATGAGCAGTTCTTC
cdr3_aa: CASHRHYPNEQFF

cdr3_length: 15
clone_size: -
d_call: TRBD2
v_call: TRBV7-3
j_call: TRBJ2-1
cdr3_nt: TGTACCAGCAGCACACTAGCGGGAGCCGGGAGTGAGCAGTTCTTC
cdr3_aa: CTSSTLAGAGSEQFF

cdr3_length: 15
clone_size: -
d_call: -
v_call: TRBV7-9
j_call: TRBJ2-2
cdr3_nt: TGTGCCAGCAGCCTCCTGCGGCCGAACACCGGGGAGCTGTTTTTT
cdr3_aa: CASSLLRPNTGELFF

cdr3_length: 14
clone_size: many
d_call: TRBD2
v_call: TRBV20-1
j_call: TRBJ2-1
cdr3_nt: TGCAGTGCCAGACTAGCGGGGGAGCGTAATGAGCAGTTCTTC
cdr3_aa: CSARLAGERNEQFF

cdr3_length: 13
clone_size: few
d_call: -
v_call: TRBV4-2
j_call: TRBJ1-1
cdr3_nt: TGTGCCAGCAGCCAAGAAAGGAACACTGAAGCTTTCTTT
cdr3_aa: CASSQERNTEAFF

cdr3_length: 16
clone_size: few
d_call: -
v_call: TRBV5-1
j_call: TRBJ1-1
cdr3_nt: TGCGCCAGCAGCGATGAGCCCTTGGGCGGGGACACTGAAGCTTTCTTT
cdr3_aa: CASSDEPLGGDTEAFF

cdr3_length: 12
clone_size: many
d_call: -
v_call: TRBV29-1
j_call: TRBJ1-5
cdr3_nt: TGCAGCGTTGAGGGGGGGGGTCAGCCCCAGCATTTT
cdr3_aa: CSVEGGGQPQHF

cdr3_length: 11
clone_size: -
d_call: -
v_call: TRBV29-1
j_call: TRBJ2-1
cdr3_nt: TGCAGCATCCGGAGTTGGGACCCCCTCGGCTTC
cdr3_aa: CSIRSWDPLGF

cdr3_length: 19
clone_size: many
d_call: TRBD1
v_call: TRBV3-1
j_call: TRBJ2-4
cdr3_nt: TGTGCCAGCAGCCAAGGTATCGGACAGGGGGCCAGAGCCAAAAACATTCAGTACTTC
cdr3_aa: CASSQGIGQGARAKNIQYF